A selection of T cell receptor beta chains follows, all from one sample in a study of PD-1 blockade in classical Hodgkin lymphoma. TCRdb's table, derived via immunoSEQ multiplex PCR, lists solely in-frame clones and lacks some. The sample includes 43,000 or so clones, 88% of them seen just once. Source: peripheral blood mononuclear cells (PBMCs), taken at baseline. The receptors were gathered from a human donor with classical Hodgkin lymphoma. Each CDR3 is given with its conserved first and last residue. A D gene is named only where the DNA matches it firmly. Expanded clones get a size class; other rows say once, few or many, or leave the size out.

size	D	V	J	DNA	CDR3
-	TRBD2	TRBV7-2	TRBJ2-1	TGTGCCAGCAGCCGGGAGGGACTAGCGGGAGTTGAGCAGTTCTTC	CASSREGLAGVEQFF
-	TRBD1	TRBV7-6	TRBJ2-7	TGTGCCAGCAGCTTAGCCGGGACAGGGGGCAACGAGCAGTACTTC	CASSLAGTGGNEQYF
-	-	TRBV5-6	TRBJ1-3	TGTGCCAGCAGCGTGGGCATGGGCGGAAACACCATATATTTT	CASSVGMGGNTIYF
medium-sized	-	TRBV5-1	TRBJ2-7	TGCGCCAGCAGCTACGAACCTAACTCCTACGAGCAGTACTTC	CASSYEPNSYEQYF
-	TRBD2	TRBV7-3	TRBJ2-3	TGTGCCAGCAGCTTAATAGCGGGAGGCACAGATACGCAGTATTTT	CASSLIAGGTDTQYF
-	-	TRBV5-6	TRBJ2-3	TGTGCCAGCAGGTCATTGGGTGAGGGCTCAGATACGCAGTATTTT	CASRSLGEGSDTQYF
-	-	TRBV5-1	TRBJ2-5	TGCGCCAGCAGCTACCGGGACAAGACAGAGACCCAGTACTTC	CASSYRDKTETQYF
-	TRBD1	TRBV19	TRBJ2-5	TGTGCCAGTAGCAAGGGGGCCGTGGGTGAGACCCAGTACTTC	CASSKGAVGETQYF
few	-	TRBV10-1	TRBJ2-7	TGCGCCAGCAGTGAGTCGAGGACTCCTCTTAGGGAGCAGTACTTC	CASSESRTPLREQYF
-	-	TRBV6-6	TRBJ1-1	TGTGCCAGCAGTCCTGACCTAATCCGCACTGAAGCTTTCTTT	CASSPDLIRTEAFF
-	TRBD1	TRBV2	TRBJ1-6	TGTGCCAGCAGTGCGAGACAGGGGGCTAATTCACCCCTCCACTTT	CASSARQGANSPLHF
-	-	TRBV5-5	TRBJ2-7	TGTGCCAGCAGCTGGGGCCCTTCCAACGAGCAGTACTTC	CASSWGPSNEQYF
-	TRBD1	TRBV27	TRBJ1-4	TGTGCCAGCAGGCCCCACCGACAGGGGGTTTGGGAAAAACTGTTTTTT	CASRPHRQGVWEKLFF
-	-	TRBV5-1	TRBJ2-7	TGCGCCAGCAGCCTGGACGGTTACGGAGCCTACGAGCAGTACTTC	CASSLDGYGAYEQYF
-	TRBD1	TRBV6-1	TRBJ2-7	TGTGCCAGCAGCCCCGACAGGGGAATCTACGAGCAGTACTTC	CASSPDRGIYEQYF
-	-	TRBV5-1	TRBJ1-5	TGCGCCAGCAGCCAGAATAATCAGCCCCAGCATTTT	CASSQNNQPQHF
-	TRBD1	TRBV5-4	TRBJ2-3	TGTGCCAGCAGCTTGGGGGGACAGGGCCTCACAGATACGCAGTATTTT	CASSLGGQGLTDTQYF
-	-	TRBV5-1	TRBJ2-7	TGCGCCAGCAGCTTGGTAGTGGGGTACGAGCAGTACTTC	CASSLVVGYEQYF
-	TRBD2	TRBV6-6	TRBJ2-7	TGTGCCAGCAGTTCGTTAGCGGGAGGGGGGGAGCAGTACTTC	CASSSLAGGGEQYF
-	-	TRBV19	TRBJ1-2	TGTGCCAGTAGACAGGGTCTTGGTGGCTACACCTTC	CASRQGLGGYTF
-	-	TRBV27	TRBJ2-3	TGTGCCAGCAGTTTATTGGCGGGTCCCCTATATTCGGATACGCAGTATTTT	CASSLLAGPLYSDTQYF
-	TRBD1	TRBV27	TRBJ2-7	TGTGCCAGCAGTAGCCCGACAGGGGAGCAGTACTTC	CASSSPTGEQYF
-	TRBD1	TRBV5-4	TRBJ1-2	TGTGCCAGCAGCTTGGGTTCAGACAGGGACTATGGCTACACCTTC	CASSLGSDRDYGYTF
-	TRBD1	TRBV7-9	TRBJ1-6	TGTGCCAGCAGCGAACAGGGGTTCGGTTCACCCCTCCACTTT	CASSEQGFGSPLHF
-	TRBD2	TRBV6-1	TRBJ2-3	TGTGCCAGCAGGGGGATAGCGGGAGGGGTAGATACGCAGTATTTT	CASRGIAGGVDTQYF